Below, 15 T cell receptor beta chains from the same sample are listed, as sequenced in a study of blood T cell repertoires in COVID-19. TCRdb's table, derived via immunoSEQ multiplex PCR, lists solely in-frame clones and lacks some. The data contain 100,000 or so clones, less than 90% of them singletons. The sequencing input was peripheral blood. The receptors here all came from a man younger than 45 in a cohort sampled during active COVID-19.

V and J are TRBV7-3 and TRBJ1-1; D call uncertain. The CDR3 runs 16 residues. Trimming pared 6 bases from V and 3 bases from J, leaving 20 bases between. Per the germline V gene, CDR1 is SGHTA and CDR2 is FQGTGA. The CDR3 region has the DNA TGTGCCAGCAGTCCCTCCGGGGAGTTCGTATACACTGAAGCTTTCTTT. Translated, it gives CASSPSGEFVYTEAFF.

V and J are TRBV20-1 and TRBJ2-7; D tentatively fits TRBD1 or TRBD2 (6 bases each). Germline V CDR1 and CDR2: DFQATT, SNEGSKA (reference sequence). CDR3 length: 13 residues. The V and J ends lost 3 bases and 4 bases respectively, with 13 bases between them. CDR3 in DNA: TGCAGTGCTAGTGGGGGGCTGGGGTACGAGCAGTACTTC. The encoded protein is CSASGGLGYEQYF.

The chain combines TRBV6-5 with TRBJ1-1; tentative D call: TRBD1 (5 bases). The CDR3 extends over 15 amino acids. The germline V gene encodes CDR1 MNHEY and CDR2 SVGAGI. V was shortened by 6 bases and J by 3 bases, with 17 bases between the two germline ends. Here the CDR3 DNA reads TGTGCCAGCAGCAGATTTGACAGTGCCGACACTGAAGCTTTCTTT. Its protein product is CASSRFDSADTEAFF.

The chain has TRBV6-5 and TRBJ2-3, with 11 bases identical to TRBD1. V dropped 0 bases and J dropped 6; count of bases not matched to a gene: 5. Germline assignment: CDR1 MNHEY and CDR2 SVGAGI. CDR3 size: 16 residues. The CDR3 sequence: CASSYSGTGGKDTQYF. CDR3 nucleotide sequence: TGTGCCAGCAGTTACTCCGGGACAGGGGGAAAGGATACGCAGTATTTT.

V gene TRBV4-1 combines with J gene TRBJ2-3; maybe TRBD1 (6 bases). CDR1 MGHRA and CDR2 YSYEKL come from the germline V gene. The CDR3 contains 15 residues. The V end lost 5 bases, the J end lost 2 bases, and 14 bases lay between the germline ends. The CDR3 reads CASSVQGTNTDTQYF. In nucleotides, the CDR3 is TGCGCCAGCAGCGTACAGGGAACGAACACAGATACGCAGTATTTT.

This clone appeared a few times. The rearrangement uses TRBV27 and TRBJ1-2, with D possibly being TRBD1 (6 bases). The V end lost 5 bases, the J end lost 4 bases, and 17 bases lay between the germline ends. This CDR3 has 15 amino acids. The germline V gene encodes CDR1 MNHEY and CDR2 SMNVEV (reference sequence). The CDR3 spells CASSPRDGGAYGYTF. CDR3 in DNA: TGTGCCAGCAGTCCGCGGGACGGGGGGGCCTATGGCTACACCTTC.

The rearrangement uses TRBV7-2 and TRBJ2-5; D gene unclear. This CDR3 has 14 residues. Germline CDR1 SGHTA, CDR2 FQGNSA. Trimming pared 5 bases from V and 7 bases from J, leaving 17 bases between. Here the CDR3 DNA reads TGTGCCAGCAGCCCCCTCCAGCGTCCCGGGACCCAGTACTTC. Amino acid sequence: CASSPLQRPGTQYF.

The chain recombines TRBV19 with TRBJ1-3, with D perhaps matching TRBD1 (5 bases). The CDR3 is made up of 17 amino acids. The V gene's germline CDR1 is LNHDA and CDR2 SQIVND (reference sequence). V lost 3 bases and J lost 2, with 17 bases in between. The CDR3 loop is CASSMAPSSTAGNTIYF. DNA for the CDR3: TGTGCCAGTAGTATGGCGCCCTCTTCGACAGCTGGAAACACCATATATTTT.

The chain combines TRBV5-1 with TRBJ1-6; D remains ambiguous. CDR1 and CDR2 from the germline V gene are SGHRS and YFSETQ. V dropped 0 bases and J dropped 14 bases, with 18 bases sitting between them. This CDR3 comprises 15 residues. CDR3 sequence reads: CASSLGAEGWLTLHF. The CDR3 DNA follows: TGCGCCAGCAGCTTGGGGGCTGAAGGATGGCTCACCCTCCACTTT.

The chain recombines TRBV10-3 with TRBJ2-1, with 10 bases that match TRBD2. From germline, CDR1 is ENHRY and CDR2 SYGVKD. The CDR3 has 13 residues. Unmatched junction bases numbered 2, after V lost 8 bases and J lost 4 bases. CDR3: CAILAGVYNEQFF. The CDR3 region has the DNA TGTGCCATCCTAGCGGGGGTATACAATGAGCAGTTCTTC.

The rearrangement uses TRBV5-1 and TRBJ2-3, with 13 bases lining up with TRBD2. CDR3 size: 22 residues. The germline V gene has CDR1 SGHRS and CDR2 YFSETQ. J lost 0 bases, V lost 4 bases, and 20 bases had no gene match. This CDR3 is CASSPYRGTSGETVHSTDTQYF. The DNA of the CDR3 is TGCGCCAGCAGCCCCTATAGGGGGACTAGCGGGGAAACCGTTCACAGCACAGATACGCAGTATTTT. The whole variable domain, filled in from reference TRBV5-1 and TRBJ2-3, reads KAGVTQTPRYLIKTRGQQVTLSCSPISGHRSVSWYQQTPGQGLQFLFEYFSETQRNKGNFPGRFSGRQFSNSRSEMNVSTLELGDSALYLCASSPYRGTSGETVHSTDTQYFGPGTRLTVL.

The chain joins TRBV19 to TRBJ2-1, with TRBD2 matching 8 bases. There are 14 residues in the CDR3. Germline trimming cut 5 bases from V and 3 bases from J; bases unmatched to any gene: 3. CDR1 and CDR2 from the germline V gene are LNHDA and SQIVND (reference sequence). In nucleotides, the CDR3 is TGTGCCAGTAGTGACAGCGGGGGCTACAATGAGCAGTTCTTC. Amino acids: CASSDSGGYNEQFF.

Points on this clone: The same CDR3 can be traced to other DNA sequences in this sample. The chain has TRBV7-9 and TRBJ1-6; 8 bases agree with TRBD1. Unmatched junction bases numbered 2, after V lost 3 bases and J lost 7 bases. Germline V gene sequence: CDR1 SEHNR, CDR2 FQNEAQ (reference sequence). The CDR3 extends over 14 amino acids. The CDR3 sequence: CASSLGQENSPLHF. Here the CDR3 DNA reads TGTGCCAGCAGCTTGGGACAGGAAAATTCACCCCTCCACTTT.

V usage is TRBV30 and J usage is TRBJ2-1, with TRBD2 identical over 12 bases. The trim removed 5 bases at V and 10 bases at J, leaving 6 bases unmatched. The CDR3 has 13 amino acids. Germline V CDR1 and CDR2: GTSNPN, SVGIG (reference sequence). This CDR3 is CAWASGGAGEQFF. For the CDR3, the DNA is TGTGCCTGGGCTAGCGGGGGGGCTGGAGAGCAGTTCTTC.

V is TRBV7-2 and J is TRBJ2-1; D uncertain. Germline V CDR1 and CDR2: SGHTA, FQGNSA. The V and J ends lost 5 bases and 0 bases respectively, with 11 bases between them. This CDR3 comprises 15 residues. The CDR3 loop reads CASSPRRSSYNEQFF. The CDR3 coding sequence is TGTGCCAGCAGCCCGCGGCGGAGCTCCTACAATGAGCAGTTCTTC. Looking up the rest from reference TRBV7-2 and TRBJ2-1 gives the full variable domain: GAGVSQSPSNKVTEKGKDVELRCDPISGHTALYWYRQSLGQGLEFLIYFQGNSAPDKSGLPSDRFSAERTGGSVSTLTIQRTQQEDSAVYLCASSPRRSSYNEQFFGPGTRLTVL.